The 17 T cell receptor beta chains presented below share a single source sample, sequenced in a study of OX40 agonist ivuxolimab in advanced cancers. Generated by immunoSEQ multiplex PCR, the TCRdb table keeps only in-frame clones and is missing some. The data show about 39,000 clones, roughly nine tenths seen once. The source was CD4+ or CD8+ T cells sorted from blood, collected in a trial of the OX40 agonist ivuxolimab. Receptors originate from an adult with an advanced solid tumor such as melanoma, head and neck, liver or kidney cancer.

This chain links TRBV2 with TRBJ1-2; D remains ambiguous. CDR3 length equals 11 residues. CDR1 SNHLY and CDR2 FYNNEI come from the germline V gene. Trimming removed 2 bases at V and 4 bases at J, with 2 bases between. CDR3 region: CASSEIYGYTF. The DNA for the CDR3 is TGTGCCAGCAGTGAAATCTATGGCTACACCTTC. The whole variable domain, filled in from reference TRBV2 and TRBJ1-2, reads EPEVTQTPSHQVTQMGQEVILRCVPISNHLYFYWYRQILGQKVEFLVSFYNNEISEKSEIFDDQFSVERPDGSNFTLKIRSTKLEDSAMYFCASSEIYGYTFGSGTRLTVV.

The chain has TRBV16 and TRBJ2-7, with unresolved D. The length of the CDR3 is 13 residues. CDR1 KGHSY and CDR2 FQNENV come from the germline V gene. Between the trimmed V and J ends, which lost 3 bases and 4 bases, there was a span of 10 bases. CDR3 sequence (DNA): TGTGCCAGCAGCCAGCCTGGGCCATACGAGCAGTACTTC. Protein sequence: CASSQPGPYEQYF.

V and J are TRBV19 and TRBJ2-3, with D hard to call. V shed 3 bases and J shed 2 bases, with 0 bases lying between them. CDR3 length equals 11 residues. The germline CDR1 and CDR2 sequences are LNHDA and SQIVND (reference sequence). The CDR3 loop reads CASSITDTQYF. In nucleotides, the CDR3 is TGTGCCAGTAGTATCACAGATACGCAGTATTTT.

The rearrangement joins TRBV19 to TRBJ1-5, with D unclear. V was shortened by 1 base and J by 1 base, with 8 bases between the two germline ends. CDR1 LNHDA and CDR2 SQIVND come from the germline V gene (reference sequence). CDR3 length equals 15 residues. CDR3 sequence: CASSIGLLSNQPQHF. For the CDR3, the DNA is TGTGCCAGTAGTATAGGTCTACTAAGCAATCAGCCCCAGCATTTT. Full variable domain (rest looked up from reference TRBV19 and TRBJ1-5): DGGITQSPKYLFRKEGQNVTLSCEQNLNHDAMYWYRQDPGQGLRLIYYSQIVNDFQKGDIAEGYSVSREKKESFPLTVTSAQKNPTAFYLCASSIGLLSNQPQHFGDGTRLSIL.

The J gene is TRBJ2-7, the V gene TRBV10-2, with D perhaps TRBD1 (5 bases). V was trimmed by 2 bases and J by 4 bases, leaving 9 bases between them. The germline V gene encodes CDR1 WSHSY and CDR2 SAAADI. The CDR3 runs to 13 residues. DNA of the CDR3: TGCGCCAGCAGTGAGGGCAGGGAATACGAGCAGTACTTC. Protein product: CASSEGREYEQYF.

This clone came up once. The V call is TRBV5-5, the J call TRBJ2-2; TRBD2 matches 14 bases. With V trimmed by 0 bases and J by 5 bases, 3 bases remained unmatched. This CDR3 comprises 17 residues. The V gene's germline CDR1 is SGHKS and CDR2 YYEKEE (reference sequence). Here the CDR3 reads CASSLGLAGGPTGELFF. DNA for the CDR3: TGTGCCAGCAGCTTGGGACTAGCGGGAGGGCCGACCGGGGAGCTGTTTTTT.

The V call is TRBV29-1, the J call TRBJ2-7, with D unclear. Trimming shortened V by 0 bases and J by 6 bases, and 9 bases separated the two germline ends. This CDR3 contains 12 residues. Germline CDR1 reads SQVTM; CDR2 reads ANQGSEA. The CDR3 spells CSVEDLPGEQYF. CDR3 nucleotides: TGCAGCGTTGAAGATCTACCGGGCGAGCAGTACTTC.

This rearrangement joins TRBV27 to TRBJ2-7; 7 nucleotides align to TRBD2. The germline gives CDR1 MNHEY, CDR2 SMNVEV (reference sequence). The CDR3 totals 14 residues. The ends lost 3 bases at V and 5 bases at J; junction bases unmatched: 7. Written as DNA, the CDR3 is TGTGCCAGCAGTTTCACCCCTAGCGGAAACGAGCAGTACTTC. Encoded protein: CASSFTPSGNEQYF.

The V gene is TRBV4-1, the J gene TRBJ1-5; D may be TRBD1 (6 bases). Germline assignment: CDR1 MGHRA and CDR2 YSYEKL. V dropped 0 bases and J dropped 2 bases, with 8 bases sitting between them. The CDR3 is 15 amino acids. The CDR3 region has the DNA TGCGCCAGCAGCCAAGAACAGGGAGGCAATCAGCCCCAGCATTTT. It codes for CASSQEQGGNQPQHF.

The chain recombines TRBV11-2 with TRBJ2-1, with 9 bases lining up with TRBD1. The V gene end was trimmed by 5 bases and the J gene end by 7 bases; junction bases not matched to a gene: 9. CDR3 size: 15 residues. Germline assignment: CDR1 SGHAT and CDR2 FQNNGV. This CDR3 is CASSPPRTGENEQFF. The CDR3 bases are TGTGCCAGCAGCCCCCCCCGGACAGGGGAGAATGAGCAGTTCTTC.

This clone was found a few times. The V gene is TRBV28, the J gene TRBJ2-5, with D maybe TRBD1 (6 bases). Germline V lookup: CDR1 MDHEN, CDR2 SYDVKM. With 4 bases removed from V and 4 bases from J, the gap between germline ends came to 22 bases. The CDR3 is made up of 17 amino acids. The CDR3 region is CASSSTQIQGGRETQYF. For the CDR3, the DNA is TGTGCCAGCAGTTCCACACAGATACAGGGTGGGAGAGAGACCCAGTACTTC. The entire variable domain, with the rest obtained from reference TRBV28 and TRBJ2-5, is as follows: DVKVTQSSRYLVKRTGEKVFLECVQDMDHENMFWYRQDPGLGLRLIYFSYDVKMKEKGDIPEGYSVSREKKERFSLILESASTNQTSMYLCASSSTQIQGGRETQYFGPGTRLLVL.

The CDR3 sequence is CASSDSGTGGHSYNEQFF. The CDR3 DNA reads as TGTGCCAGCAGTGACTCGGGGACAGGGGGCCACTCCTACAATGAGCAGTTCTTC. This rearrangement joins TRBV6-4 to TRBJ2-1, with TRBD1 matching 12 bases. The junction had 3 bases not matched to a gene; V was cut back by 0 bases and J by 0 bases. Germline CDR1 and CDR2: MRHNA and SNTAGT. The CDR3 extends over 18 amino acids.

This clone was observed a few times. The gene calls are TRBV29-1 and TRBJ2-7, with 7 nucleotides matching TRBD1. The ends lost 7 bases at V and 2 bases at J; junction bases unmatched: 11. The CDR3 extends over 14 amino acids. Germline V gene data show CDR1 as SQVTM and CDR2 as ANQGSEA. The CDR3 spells CSAITGTAAYEQYF. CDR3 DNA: TGCAGCGCCATAACCGGGACAGCGGCCTACGAGCAGTACTTC.

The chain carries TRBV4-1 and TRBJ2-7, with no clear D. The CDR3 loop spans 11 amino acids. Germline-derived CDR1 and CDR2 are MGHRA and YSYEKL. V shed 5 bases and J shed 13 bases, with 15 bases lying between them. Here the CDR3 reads CASSAGELYYF. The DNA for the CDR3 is TGCGCCAGCAGCGCTGGCGAGTTATACTACTTC.

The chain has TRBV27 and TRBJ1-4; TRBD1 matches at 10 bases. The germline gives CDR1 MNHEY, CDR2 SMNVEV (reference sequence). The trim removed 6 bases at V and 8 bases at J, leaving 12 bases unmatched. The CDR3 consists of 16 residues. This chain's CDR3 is CASREGDRGQSEKLFF. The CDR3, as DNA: TGTGCCAGCAGGGAAGGGGACAGGGGCCAGTCGGAAAAACTGTTTTTT. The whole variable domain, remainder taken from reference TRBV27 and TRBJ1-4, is EAQVTQNPRYLITVTGKKLTVTCSQNMNHEYMSWYRQDPGLGLRQIYYSMNVEVTDKGDVPEGYKVSRKEKRNFPLILESPSPNQTSLYFCASREGDRGQSEKLFFGSGTQLSVL.

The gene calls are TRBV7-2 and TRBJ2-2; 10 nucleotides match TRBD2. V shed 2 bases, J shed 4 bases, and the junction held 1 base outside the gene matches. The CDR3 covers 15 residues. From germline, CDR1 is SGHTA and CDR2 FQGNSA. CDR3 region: CASSLLAGVTGELFF. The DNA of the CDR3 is TGTGCCAGCAGCTTACTAGCGGGGGTCACCGGGGAGCTGTTTTTT.

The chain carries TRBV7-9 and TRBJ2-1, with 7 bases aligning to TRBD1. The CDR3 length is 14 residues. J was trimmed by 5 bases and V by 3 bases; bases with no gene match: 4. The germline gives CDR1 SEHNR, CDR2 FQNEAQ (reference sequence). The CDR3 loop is CASSFTGVDNEQFF. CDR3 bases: TGTGCCAGCAGCTTTACAGGGGTTGACAATGAGCAGTTCTTC. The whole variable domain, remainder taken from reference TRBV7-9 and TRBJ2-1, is DTGVSQNPRHKITKRGQNVTFRCDPISEHNRLYWYRQTLGQGPEFLTYFQNEAQLEKSRLLSDRFSAERPKGSFSTLEIQRTEQGDSAMYLCASSFTGVDNEQFFGPGTRLTVL.